The 4 T cell receptor beta chains reported below all come from one sample, sequenced in a study of T cells in Graves' hyperthyroidism and ophthalmopathy. RNA transcripts yielded amplified TCR beta CDR3 regions. The study used the HTBI primer set for a first-round RT-PCR of the TCR CDR3. TCRdb re-derived calls from the multiplex PCR reads in MiXCR, one entry per CDR3 protein. This repertoire shows 450,000 to 700,000 distinct CDR3 sequences, just over 45% found once; its top ten account for over 15%. Sequencing used peripheral blood or thyroid tissue (not recorded which). The origin of the receptors is an adult woman with Graves' disease, either hyperthyroidism or ophthalmopathy (not recorded which).

A single count supports this clonotype. V usage is TRBV10-3 and J usage is TRBJ2-5; 9 nucleotides agree with TRBD1. The V gene end was trimmed by 7 bases and the J gene end by 5 bases; junction bases not matched to a gene: 5. The germline gives CDR1 ENHRY, CDR2 SYGVKD. The CDR3 has 13 residues. CDR3 sequence reads: CAINGQGRETQYF. The CDR3 DNA is TGTGCCATCAATGGACAGGGGAGGGAGACCCAGTACTTC.

This chain connects TRBV29-1 to TRBJ1-2; D gene unclear. CDR1 is SQVTM and CDR2 is ANQGSEA in the germline V gene. The CDR3 loop spans 12 amino acids. V was trimmed by 0 bases and J by 4 bases, leaving 6 bases between them. The chain's CDR3 is CSVEDSSYGYTF. Written as DNA, the CDR3 is TGCAGCGTTGAAGACAGCAGCTATGGCTACACCTTC.

This clonotype was seen only a few times. A much larger clone lies a single base off, so this may be a read error. J is TRBJ2-5 and V is TRBV29-1; 7 nucleotides line up with TRBD2. The germline V gene encodes CDR1 SQVTM and CDR2 ANQGSEA. The CDR3 contains 14 residues. CDR3 residues: CGADPGLHQETQYF. The CDR3 DNA follows: TGCGGCGCGGACCCGGGACTACACCAAGAGACCCAGTACTTC.

This chain joins TRBV4-1 and TRBJ1-1, with D hard to call. The CDR3 is 14 amino acids. V lost 2 bases and J lost 7, with 14 bases in between. CDR1 is MGHRA and CDR2 is YSYEKL in the germline V gene. This CDR3 reads CASSQPRSKSEAFF. CDR3 sequence (DNA): TGCGCCAGCAGCCAACCGCGTAGTAAAAGTGAAGCTTTCTTT.